The clone carrying this TCR beta chain was observed at least ten times. The sample originates from a study of identical twins. From germline, CDR1 is SGHAT and CDR2 FQNNGV. V was clipped by 5 bases and J by 7 bases, with 14 bases between them. The CDR3 is 13 residues long. A single record per CDR3 protein comes from TCRdb applying MiXCR to the 5' RACE reads. The sample records approximately 94,000 distinct CDR3 sequences, about 6.1% being singletons. Sequenced material: memory T cells sorted from blood. The V call is TRBV11-2, the J call TRBJ1-1; no clear D gene. The receptor comes from a woman aged 45-60 years in good health. The chain's CDR3 is CASSLRGAGEAFF. CDR3 sequence (DNA): TGTGCCAGCAGCCTGCGGGGAGCGGGTGAAGCTTTCTTT. Filled out from reference TRBV11-2 and TRBJ1-1, the complete variable domain reads EAGVAQSPRYKIIEKRQSVAFWCNPISGHATLYWYQQILGQGPKLLIQFQNNGVVDDSQLPKDRFSAERLKGVDSTLKIQPAKLEDSAVYLCASSLRGAGEAFFGQGTRLTVV.